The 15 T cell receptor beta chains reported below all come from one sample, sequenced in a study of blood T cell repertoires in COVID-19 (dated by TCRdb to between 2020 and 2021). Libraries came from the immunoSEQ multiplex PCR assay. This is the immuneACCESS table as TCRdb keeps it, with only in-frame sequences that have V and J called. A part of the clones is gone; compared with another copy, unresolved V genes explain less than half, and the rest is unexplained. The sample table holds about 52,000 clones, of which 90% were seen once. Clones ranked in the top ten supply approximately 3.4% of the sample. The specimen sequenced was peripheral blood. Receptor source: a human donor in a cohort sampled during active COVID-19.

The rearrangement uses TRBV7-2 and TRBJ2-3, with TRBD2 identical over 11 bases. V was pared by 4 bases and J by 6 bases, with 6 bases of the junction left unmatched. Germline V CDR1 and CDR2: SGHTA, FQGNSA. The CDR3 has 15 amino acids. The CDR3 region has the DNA TGTGCCAGCAGCTCCTTAGCGGGAGGGGCGGATACGCAGTATTTT. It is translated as CASSSLAGGADTQYF.

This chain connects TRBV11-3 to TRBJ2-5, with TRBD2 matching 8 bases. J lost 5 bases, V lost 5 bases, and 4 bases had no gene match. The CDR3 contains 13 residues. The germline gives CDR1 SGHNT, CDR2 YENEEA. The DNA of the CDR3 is TGTGCCAGCAGCCCCGGGGGGGGCGAGACCCAGTACTTC. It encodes CASSPGGGETQYF.

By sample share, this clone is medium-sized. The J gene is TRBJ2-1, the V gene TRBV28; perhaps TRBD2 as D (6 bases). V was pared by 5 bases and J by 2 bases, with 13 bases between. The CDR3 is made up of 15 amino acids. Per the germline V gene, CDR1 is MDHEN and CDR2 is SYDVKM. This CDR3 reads CASSPGTSTYNEQFF. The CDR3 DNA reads TGTGCCAGCAGTCCGGGGACTTCCACCTACAATGAGCAGTTCTTC. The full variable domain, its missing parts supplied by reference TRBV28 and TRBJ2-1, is DVKVTQSSRYLVKRTGEKVFLECVQDMDHENMFWYRQDPGLGLRLIYFSYDVKMKEKGDIPEGYSVSREKKERFSLILESASTNQTSMYLCASSPGTSTYNEQFFGPGTRLTVL.

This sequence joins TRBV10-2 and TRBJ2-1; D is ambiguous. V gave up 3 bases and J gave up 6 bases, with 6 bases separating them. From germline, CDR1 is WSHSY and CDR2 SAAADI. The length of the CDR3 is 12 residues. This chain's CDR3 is CASSDGFNEQFF. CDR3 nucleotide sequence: TGCGCCAGCAGTGACGGGTTCAATGAGCAGTTCTTC.

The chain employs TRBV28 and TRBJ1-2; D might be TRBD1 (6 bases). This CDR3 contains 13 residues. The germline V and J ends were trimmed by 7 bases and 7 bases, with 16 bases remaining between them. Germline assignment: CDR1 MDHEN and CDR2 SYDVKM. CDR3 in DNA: TGTGCCAGCATCCCCCAGGCAGGGGTTGGCTACACCTTC. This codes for CASIPQAGVGYTF.

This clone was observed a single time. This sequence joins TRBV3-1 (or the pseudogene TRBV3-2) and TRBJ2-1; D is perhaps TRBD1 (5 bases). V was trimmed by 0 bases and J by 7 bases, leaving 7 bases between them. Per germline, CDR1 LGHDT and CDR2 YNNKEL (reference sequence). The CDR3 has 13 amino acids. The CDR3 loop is CASSQEQGNEQFF. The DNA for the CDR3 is TGTGCCAGCAGCCAAGAGCAGGGAAATGAGCAGTTCTTC.

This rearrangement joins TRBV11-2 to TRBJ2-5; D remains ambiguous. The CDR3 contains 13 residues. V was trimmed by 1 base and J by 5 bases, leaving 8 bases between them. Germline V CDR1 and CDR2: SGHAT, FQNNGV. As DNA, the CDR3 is TGTGCCAGCAGCTTAGTCGGTTGGGAGACCCAGTACTTC. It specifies CASSLVGWETQYF.

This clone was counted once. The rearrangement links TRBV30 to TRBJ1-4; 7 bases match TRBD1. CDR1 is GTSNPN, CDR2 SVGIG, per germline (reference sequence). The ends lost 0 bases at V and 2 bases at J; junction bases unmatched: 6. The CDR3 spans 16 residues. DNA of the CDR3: TGTGCCTGGAGTGTACCAGGGGGGACTACTAATGAAAAACTGTTTTTT. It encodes CAWSVPGGTTNEKLFF.

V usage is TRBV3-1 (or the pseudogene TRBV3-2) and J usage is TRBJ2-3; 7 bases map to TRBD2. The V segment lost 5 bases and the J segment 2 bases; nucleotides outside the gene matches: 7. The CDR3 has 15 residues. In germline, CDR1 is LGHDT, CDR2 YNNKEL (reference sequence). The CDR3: CASSTTLAPTDTQYF. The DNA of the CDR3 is TGTGCCAGCAGCACAACACTAGCGCCCACAGATACGCAGTATTTT.

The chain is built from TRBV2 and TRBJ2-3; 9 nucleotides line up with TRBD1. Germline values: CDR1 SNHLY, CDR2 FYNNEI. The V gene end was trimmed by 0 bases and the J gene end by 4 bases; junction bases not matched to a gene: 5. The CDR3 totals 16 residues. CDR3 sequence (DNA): TGTGCCAGCAGTGAAGCGTACAGGGGGCGGGCAGATACGCAGTATTTT. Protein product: CASSEAYRGRADTQYF.

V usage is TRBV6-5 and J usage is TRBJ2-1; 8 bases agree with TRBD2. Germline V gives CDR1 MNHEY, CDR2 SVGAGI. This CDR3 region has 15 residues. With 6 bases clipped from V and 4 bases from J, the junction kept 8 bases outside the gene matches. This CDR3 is CASRTEGLVYNEQFF. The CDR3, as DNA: TGTGCCAGCAGAACAGAGGGACTAGTATACAATGAGCAGTTCTTC.

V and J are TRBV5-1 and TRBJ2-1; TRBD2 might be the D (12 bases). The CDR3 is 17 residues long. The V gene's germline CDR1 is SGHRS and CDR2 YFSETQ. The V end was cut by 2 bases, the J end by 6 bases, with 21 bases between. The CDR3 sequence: CASSFLAGGTGGNEQFF. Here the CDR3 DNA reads TGCGCCAGCAGCTTTCTAGCGGGAGGGACAGGGGGCAATGAGCAGTTCTTC.

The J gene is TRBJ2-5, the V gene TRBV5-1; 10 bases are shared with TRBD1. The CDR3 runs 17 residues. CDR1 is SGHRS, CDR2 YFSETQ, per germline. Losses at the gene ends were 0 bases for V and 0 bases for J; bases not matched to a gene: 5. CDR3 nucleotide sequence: TGCGCCAGCAGCTTGGTGGGGACAGGGGCCGACCAAGAGACCCAGTACTTC. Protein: CASSLVGTGADQETQYF.

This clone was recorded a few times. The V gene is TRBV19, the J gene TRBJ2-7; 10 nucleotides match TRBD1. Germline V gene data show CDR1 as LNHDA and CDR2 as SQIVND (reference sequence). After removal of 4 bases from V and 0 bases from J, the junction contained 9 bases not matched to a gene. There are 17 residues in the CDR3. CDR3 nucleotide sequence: TGTGCCAGTAGTAGAGCATCCGGACAGGGGGTCTCCTACGAGCAGTACTTC. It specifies CASSRASGQGVSYEQYF.

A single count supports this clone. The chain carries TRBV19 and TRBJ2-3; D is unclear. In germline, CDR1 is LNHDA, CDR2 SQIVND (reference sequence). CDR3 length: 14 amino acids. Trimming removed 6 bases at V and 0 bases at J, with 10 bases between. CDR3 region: CASRSPTSTDTQYF. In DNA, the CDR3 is TGTGCCAGTAGGTCTCCGACTAGCACAGATACGCAGTATTTT.